A selection of T cell receptor beta chains follows, all from one sample in a study of blood T cell repertoires in COVID-19. Method: immunoSEQ multiplex PCR; TCRdb's copy keeps in-frame clones and lacks some. This table holds over 150,000 clones, less than 80% found once. Sequenced: peripheral blood. The receptors come from a woman in her forties or fifties with acute or convalescent COVID-19. Each CDR3 is given with its conserved first and last residue. D genes are given only for firm matches. Expanded clones get a size class; other rows say once, few or many, or leave the size out.

size: -; D: -; V: TRBV19; J: TRBJ2-3; CDR3: CASSIAGITDTQYF; DNA: TGTGCCAGTAGTATCGCAGGGATCACAGATACGCAGTATTTT
size: -; D: TRBD2; V: TRBV7-2; J: TRBJ2-7; CDR3: CASSNPGGGEQYF; DNA: TGTGCCAGCAGCAACCCCGGGGGGGGCGAGCAGTACTTC
size: -; D: -; V: TRBV11-2; J: TRBJ2-1; CDR3: CASSLDGGAGYEQFF; DNA: TGTGCCAGCAGCTTAGACGGAGGGGCGGGATATGAGCAGTTCTTC
size: -; D: -; V: TRBV12-5; J: TRBJ2-7; CDR3: CASGLPRGRPKYF; DNA: TGTGCTAGTGGCTTGCCCAGGGGCAGGCCCAAGTACTTC
size: -; D: TRBD1; V: TRBV30; J: TRBJ1-1; CDR3: CAWSARQGLALNTEAFF; DNA: TGTGCCTGGAGTGCCCGACAGGGCCTTGCATTGAACACTGAAGCTTTCTTT
size: -; D: -; V: TRBV6-5; J: TRBJ1-6; CDR3: CASSSSRAHGGSPLHF; DNA: TGTGCCAGCAGTTCATCCAGGGCCCACGGGGGTTCACCCCTCCACTTT
size: -; D: TRBD1; V: TRBV6-5; J: TRBJ1-3; CDR3: CASRRTGAGNTIYF; DNA: TGTGCCAGCAGGCGGACAGGGGCTGGAAACACCATATATTTT
size: few; D: TRBD2; V: TRBV11-2; J: TRBJ2-1; CDR3: CASSGLAGNNEQFF; DNA: TGTGCCAGCAGCGGGCTAGCGGGAAACAATGAGCAGTTCTTC
size: -; D: -; V: TRBV10-3; J: TRBJ1-6; CDR3: CAISESGAHSPLHF; DNA: TGTGCCATCAGTGAGTCGGGAGCCCATTCACCCCTCCACTTT
size: -; D: -; V: TRBV7-2; J: TRBJ2-1; CDR3: CASSFPRGTYNEQFF; DNA: TGTGCCAGCAGCTTTCCCAGGGGGACTTACAATGAGCAGTTCTTC
size: -; D: TRBD1; V: TRBV7-8; J: TRBJ2-7; CDR3: CASSLRDRGGEQYF; DNA: TGTGCCAGCAGCTTACGGGACAGGGGGGGCGAGCAGTACTTC
size: -; D: -; V: TRBV19; J: TRBJ2-2; CDR3: CASSIEPVLRRELFF; DNA: TGTGCCAGTAGTATAGAGCCGGTTCTGAGGAGGGAGCTGTTTTTT
size: few; D: -; V: TRBV18; J: TRBJ1-1; CDR3: CASSPLPQGTEAFF; DNA: TGTGCCAGCTCACCACTCCCACAGGGAACTGAAGCTTTCTTT
size: -; D: TRBD1; V: TRBV7-6; J: TRBJ1-2; CDR3: CASSSDRGSGYTF; DNA: TGTGCCAGCAGCTCGGACAGGGGAAGCGGCTACACCTTC
size: -; D: -; V: TRBV7-8; J: TRBJ2-7; CDR3: CASSSLSLQGPGEQYF; DNA: TGTGCCAGCAGCTCCCTGTCCCTACAGGGTCCAGGGGAGCAGTACTTC
size: few; D: -; V: TRBV11-2; J: TRBJ2-7; CDR3: CASSYADSPRSYEQYF; DNA: TGTGCCAGCAGCTATGCAGACAGCCCCCGTTCCTACGAGCAGTACTTC